This entry features one T cell receptor beta chain sequence. This clonotype was seen only a few times. This receptor's antigen is unknown. Base qualities are not provided; no much larger clone lies one nucleotide away. The approximately 39 donors, aged roughly 6 to 95 years, were systemically healthy Caucasian individuals from Russia. Each donor gave approximately 9.3 milliliters of peripheral blood, collected into EDTA-treated Vacutainer tubes. Ficoll-Paque density-gradient centrifugation was used to isolate PBMCs, with at least 6.5 million per sample. Total RNA was extracted from PBMCs with Trizol reagent, with at least 6 micrograms obtained per sample. For every donor, an aliquot of PBMCs went through flow cytometry to measure the percentages of naive CD45RAhigh/CD27high T cells. Library creation used 5' RACE. The instrument given in TCRdb is Illumina HiSeq 2500. A second PCR of roughly 6 to 12 cycles was performed with a sample-barcoded 5' primer and a J-beta primer mix. A template-switch 5' adaptor carrying 12 random nucleotides introduced a unique molecular identifier onto each TCR beta cDNA molecule. Each sample yielded at least 2.5 million CDR3-containing paired-end reads. First-strand cDNA synthesis was performed from all RNA using the Mint cDNA synthesis kit, with priming by a TRBC-specific oligonucleotide. Following uracil-DNA glycosylase treatment, a first 18-cycle PCR with universal primers M1SS and BC2_uni_R was performed on all cDNA. The paper's data handling went like this. Normalization of each sample was performed by random selection of 1 million high-quality reads, each carrying a distinct molecular identifier. Reads with shared molecular identifiers were discarded instead of being binned into consensus sequences. MiTCR, with a Q25 quality threshold and the strictest error-elimination algorithm, was used for CDR3 identification, clonotype clustering and error correction. Lower-bound total TCR beta diversity was estimated with a nonparametric unseen species model using Euler transformation. TCRdb reran the public reads through fastp at Q25 and MiXCR, keeping productive beta chains. Rows are unified per CDR3 protein, each entry keeping the most common DNA and genes. TCRdb assigned the V and J calls; the authors' analysis was not used. The sample profile shows around 1,500,000 distinct CDR3 sequences; 25% to 30% of them were found once. The ten biggest clones cover around 7.7% of the sample.

The data are from a study of blood T cells in healthy people across ages (dated by TCRdb to the mid-2010s). Concerning the study at large: In model experiments, roughly one uniquely barcoded TCR beta cDNA molecule per two T cells was captured by template switching. Donors of different ages were randomly distributed across sequencing lanes to avoid experimental bias. Two additional independent replicas of 1 million unique cDNA reads from the same blood draw were analyzed for two donors (one aged 18 to 30 and one aged 80 or older). The donors were split into four age groups: young (average around 17 years), middle-aged (roughly 39), aged (roughly 60) and long-lived (approximately 80). Using deep sequencing normalized with unique cDNA molecular identifiers, the study measured how TCR beta repertoire diversity changes with age. What the authors observed across the whole study: Observed TCR beta diversity per million T cells fell roughly linearly with age, and a significant reduction was already apparent by age around 40. Total diversity estimates from one million sequenced T cells were considered lower bounds and underestimates. Since profiling was done on bulk unsorted PBMCs, naive and antigen-experienced compartments could not be conclusively compared. Observed TCR beta diversity correlated strongly with the percentage of naive T cells measured by flow cytometry. Because donor CMV infection status was unknown, age-related changes in expanded clonotypes were potentially confounded. Compared with the aged group, the long-lived group had more naive CD4+ T cells, fewer expanded clones and increased TCR diversity, a pattern suggesting age selection.

V sheds 5 bases and J sheds 3 bases, leaving 8 bases between their ends. CDR1 and CDR2 (PRHDT, FYEKMQ) derive from the germline V gene (reference sequence). The CDR3 starts with the cysteine, ends with the phenylalanine, and has 12 residues. Only CDR3 DNA is held: 36 bases, read in frame from base 1. This sequence originates from a woman under 40 in good health. Sequencing was done on a sample of blood. The chain is assembled from TRBV13 and TRBJ2-7; there is no confident call for the D gene. The CDR3 sequence is CASSRGYYEQYF. The nucleotide sequence is given as TGTGCCAGCAGCCGTGGTTACTACGAGCAGTACTTC.